One sample yielded the 27 T cell receptor beta chains listed below, sequenced in a study of blood T cells in healthy people across ages. A second PCR of about 7 to 12 cycles used a sample-barcoded 5' primer and a J-beta primer mix. In TCRdb, the 5' RACE reads were re-called with MiXCR into one record per CDR3 protein. Of 1.5 million to 2 million distinct CDR3 sequences listed, roughly 49% are singletons. The sample taken for sequencing was blood. Receptor source: a woman aged 40 to 50 in good health.

V usage is TRBV6-6 and J usage is TRBJ2-4, with D unresolved. CDR1 and CDR2 (germline): MNHNY, SVGAGI (reference sequence). The CDR3 contains 11 residues. Trimming removed 4 bases at V and 10 bases at J, with 8 bases between. CDR3 in DNA: TGTGCCAGCAGTTCCCTCGATATTCAGTACTTC. It translates to CASSSLDIQYF.

The CDR3 here is CSGRAQDYGYTF. The CDR3 DNA reads TGCAGCGGCCGGGCCCAGGACTATGGCTACACCTTC. The chain uses TRBV29-1 and TRBJ1-2; D unclear. The CDR3 contains 12 residues. The V and J ends lost 7 bases and 3 bases respectively, with 12 bases between them. Germline CDR1 and CDR2: SQVTM and ANQGSEA. Filled out from reference TRBV29-1 and TRBJ1-2, the complete variable domain reads SAVISQKPSRDICQRGTSLTIQCQVDSQVTMMFWYRQQPGQSLTLIATANQGSEATYESGFVIDKFPISRPNLTFSTLTVSNMSPEDSSIYLCSGRAQDYGYTFGSGTRLTVV.

The gene calls are TRBV4-1 and TRBJ2-5; possible D gene TRBD2, 7 bases. Germline V gene data show CDR1 as MGHRA and CDR2 as YSYEKL. The V end was cut by 4 bases, the J end by 3 bases, with 15 bases between. This CDR3 comprises 15 residues. The CDR3 DNA is TGCGCCAGCAGCCCGGAGAGGGGGGGGGAAGAGACCCAGTACTTC. This codes for CASSPERGGEETQYF.

This clonotype appeared a few times. The rearrangement joins TRBV29-1 to TRBJ2-4; TRBD1 aligns across 7 bases. V lost 5 bases to trimming and J lost 4 bases; unmatched junction nucleotides: 2. The CDR3 runs 12 residues. Germline V gene lookup returns CDR1 SQVTM and CDR2 ANQGSEA. As DNA, the CDR3 is TGCAGCGTTCGGGACAGTAAAAACATTCAGTACTTC. Encoded protein: CSVRDSKNIQYF.

The chain recombines TRBV20-1 with TRBJ2-1; 7 positions match TRBD1. Germline V gene data show CDR1 as DFQATT and CDR2 as SNEGSKA (reference sequence). Losses at the gene ends were 1 base for V and 6 bases for J; bases not matched to a gene: 12. The CDR3 covers 16 residues. Here the CDR3 reads CSARAATGLTGNEQFF. The CDR3 DNA sequence: TGCAGTGCTAGAGCCGCGACAGGGTTGACGGGCAATGAGCAGTTCTTC.

The chain joins TRBV6-1 to TRBJ2-3; 8 nucleotides match TRBD2. Trimming took 8 bases from V and 5 from J; bases not matched to a gene: 6. Per germline, CDR1 MNHNS and CDR2 SASEGT. This CDR3 spans 13 amino acids. The CDR3 region is CASGGLARDTQYF. The CDR3 nucleotides are TGTGCCAGCGGAGGACTAGCACGAGATACGCAGTATTTT.

The chain is built from TRBV5-5 and TRBJ1-5, with 8 bases matching TRBD1. Per germline, CDR1 SGHKS and CDR2 YYEKEE (reference sequence). V lost 7 bases and J lost 1; bases outside the gene matches: 10. The CDR3 has 16 amino acids. This chain's CDR3 is CASVRGLGESNQPQHF. The DNA for the CDR3 is TGTGCCAGCGTCAGGGGGCTGGGAGAGAGCAATCAGCCCCAGCATTTT.

V gene TRBV6-5 combines with J gene TRBJ2-7; TRBD1 aligns across 8 bases. The CDR3 runs to 16 residues. Germline trimming cut 6 bases from V and 9 bases from J; bases unmatched to any gene: 19. Germline V lookup: CDR1 MNHEY, CDR2 SVGAGI. As DNA, the CDR3 is TGTGCCAGCAGCAAAAGATGGCAGGGGGCTACTCAGGGGCAGTACTTC. This encodes CASSKRWQGATQGQYF.

This chain connects TRBV15 to TRBJ2-3, with TRBD2 identical over 8 bases. Germline trimming cut 0 bases from V and 5 bases from J; bases unmatched to any gene: 7. Germline V gene sequence: CDR1 LNHNV, CDR2 YYDKDF (reference sequence). This CDR3 has 16 residues. The CDR3 loop reads CATSRDRRGGKDTQYF. CDR3 in DNA: TGTGCCACCAGCAGAGATAGACGGGGGGGCAAAGATACGCAGTATTTT.

This clonotype was detected a few times. The chain recombines TRBV27 with TRBJ2-5; tentatively, D is TRBD1 (5 bases). The CDR3 covers 16 residues. V lost 1 base and J 1 base, leaving 13 bases between the germline ends. Germline CDR1 and CDR2: MNHEY and SMNVEV (reference sequence). The chain's CDR3 is CASSLYATDPQETQYF. The CDR3 region has the DNA TGTGCCAGCAGTTTATATGCGACAGACCCCCAAGAGACCCAGTACTTC.

The chain carries TRBV20-1 and TRBJ1-2; possible D gene TRBD1, 6 bases. CDR1 and CDR2 from the germline V gene are DFQATT and SNEGSKA (reference sequence). This CDR3 region has 12 residues. V was trimmed by 4 bases and J by 4 bases, leaving 10 bases between them. In DNA form, the CDR3 reads TGCAGTGCTACAGGGGTTACCTATGGCTACACCTTC. Translated, it gives CSATGVTYGYTF.

This clonotype showed up just a few times. The chain combines TRBV3-1 with TRBJ2-1, with 14 bases matching TRBD2. The CDR3 has 18 residues. Looked up from germline, CDR1 is LGHDT and CDR2 is YNNKEL (reference sequence). The V gene end was trimmed by 4 bases and the J gene end by 9 bases; junction bases not matched to a gene: 14. CDR3 in amino acids: CASSPRTSGGFDPGEQFF. The DNA of the CDR3 is TGTGCCAGCAGCCCTCGGACTAGCGGGGGGTTCGATCCGGGTGAGCAGTTCTTC.

This chain uses TRBV7-6 with TRBJ1-1, with a possible D match to TRBD1 (5 bases). V was clipped by 1 base and J by 2 bases, with 20 bases between them. The CDR3 runs 18 residues. Germline CDR1 SGHVS, CDR2 FNYEAQ. For the CDR3, the DNA is TGTGCCAGCAGCTTAGGTGGCACCTGGGGGAGAATAAACACTGAAGCTTTCTTT. It is translated as CASSLGGTWGRINTEAFF.

The chain has TRBV4-1 and TRBJ2-3; unclear D gene. This CDR3 is 14 amino acids long. From germline, CDR1 is MGHRA and CDR2 YSYEKL. V gave up 1 base and J gave up 2 bases, with 7 bases separating them. DNA for the CDR3: TGCGCCAGCAGCCAAGTACCCACCACAGATACGCAGTATTTT. Amino acid sequence: CASSQVPTTDTQYF.

This chain joins TRBV5-1 and TRBJ1-2; maybe TRBD1 (5 bases). With 3 bases removed from V and 0 bases from J, the gap between germline ends came to 6 bases. This CDR3 is 13 amino acids long. Germline V gives CDR1 SGHRS, CDR2 YFSETQ. CDR3 DNA sequence: TGCGCCAGCAGCTGGGACGCTAACTATGGCTACACCTTC. This translates into CASSWDANYGYTF.

The rearrangement joins TRBV20-1 to TRBJ1-2; no clear D. Trimming left V 5 bases short and J 5 bases short, with 12 bases between. This CDR3 has 12 amino acids. Germline V gene sequence: CDR1 DFQATT, CDR2 SNEGSKA (reference sequence). CDR3 sequence: CSAPPPAYGYTF. The CDR3 DNA follows: TGCAGTGCTCCACCCCCCGCTTATGGCTACACCTTC.

This clonotype has only a few counts. The gene calls are TRBV28 and TRBJ1-2; 8 bases line up with TRBD1. CDR3 size: 14 residues. V shed 6 bases and J 4 bases; nucleotides not matched to a gene: 7. The germline V gene has CDR1 MDHEN and CDR2 SYDVKM. The CDR3 loop is CASRPRTGPYGYTF. The CDR3 bases are TGTGCCAGCAGACCTCGGACAGGGCCCTATGGCTACACCTTC.

Only a few counts were recorded for this clonotype. J is TRBJ2-1 and V is TRBV29-1; possible D gene TRBD2, 7 bases. V was clipped by 5 bases and J by 7 bases, with 15 bases between them. The CDR3 spans 13 residues. CDR1 SQVTM and CDR2 ANQGSEA come from the germline V gene. The CDR3 sequence: CSVIRGAWNEQFF. The CDR3, as DNA: TGCAGCGTTATTCGGGGGGCGTGGAATGAGCAGTTCTTC.

This chain links TRBV6-5 with TRBJ2-3, with 8 bases lining up with TRBD2. Germline V gene lookup returns CDR1 MNHEY and CDR2 SVGAGI. The V gene end was trimmed by 4 bases and the J gene end by 4 bases; junction bases not matched to a gene: 13. The CDR3 is made up of 17 amino acids. CDR3 in amino acids: CASSSSMLAGSADTQYF. In nucleotides, the CDR3 is TGTGCCAGCAGTTCCTCCATGTTAGCGGGGTCCGCAGATACGCAGTATTTT.

This clonotype has only a few counts. V and J are TRBV20-1 and TRBJ2-3; D perhaps matches TRBD2 (7 bases). This CDR3 comprises 11 residues. Germline lookup yields CDR1 DFQATT and CDR2 SNEGSKA (reference sequence). CDR3 in DNA: TGCAGCAACAGAGGGGGGGCTACGCAGTATTTT. Translation gives CSNRGGATQYF.

V and J are TRBV9 and TRBJ2-1; perhaps D is TRBD1 or TRBD2 (5 bases each). The ends were cut back, 4 bases at V and 5 bases at J, with 13 bases in the middle. Per the germline V gene, CDR1 is SGDLS and CDR2 is YYNGEE. There are 14 residues in the CDR3. In DNA, the CDR3 is TGTGCCAGCAGCCCACTAGTGGGGGACAATGAGCAGTTCTTC. Protein: CASSPLVGDNEQFF. The whole variable domain, remainder taken from reference TRBV9 and TRBJ2-1, is DSGVTQTPKHLITATGQRVTLRCSPRSGDLSVYWYQQSLDQGLQFLIQYYNGEERAKGNILERFSAQQFPDLHSELNLSSLELGDSALYFCASSPLVGDNEQFFGPGTRLTVL.

This clonotype has just a few counts. The chain uses TRBV6-5 and TRBJ2-7, with D perhaps matching TRBD1 or TRBD2 (5 bases each). CDR1 is MNHEY and CDR2 is SVGAGI in the germline V gene. The CDR3 sequence is 15 residues long. Trimming pared 7 bases from V and 0 bases from J, leaving 16 bases between. The CDR3 DNA reads as TGTGCCAGCACCCCCGGGACCGCTGGCTCCTACGAGCAGTACTTC. Translated: CASTPGTAGSYEQYF.

This clonotype has a handful of counts. V gene TRBV4-3 combines with J gene TRBJ2-1; 12 positions match TRBD2. Trimming cost V 0 bases and J 9 bases; bases outside gene matches: 3. Germline values: CDR1 LGHNA, CDR2 YSLEER. The CDR3 contains 15 residues. The DNA for the CDR3 is TGCGCCAGCAGCCAAGATGTACTAGCGGGGGGTGAGCAGTTCTTC. It translates to CASSQDVLAGGEQFF.

This rearrangement joins TRBV24-1 to TRBJ2-3; 7 bases are a match to TRBD2. This CDR3 is 13 amino acids long. Germline CDR1 is KGHDR and CDR2 is SFDVKD. Losses at the gene ends were 9 bases for V and 1 base for J; bases not matched to a gene: 3. The CDR3 bases are TGTGCCACCCAGCGGGGACGCACAGATACGCAGTATTTT. Residues: CATQRGRTDTQYF.

This clonotype appeared a few times. Here the CDR3 reads CSARGGYGIMNTEAFF. CDR3 nucleotide sequence: TGCAGTGCCAGGGGGGGGTATGGGATAATGAACACTGAAGCTTTCTTT. This chain links TRBV20-1 with TRBJ1-1, with TRBD1 matching over 7 bases. The CDR3 spans 16 residues. Germline V gene lookup returns CDR1 DFQATT and CDR2 SNEGSKA (reference sequence). The junction had 13 bases not matched to a gene; V was cut back by 6 bases and J by 0 bases.

This sequence joins TRBV4-1 and TRBJ2-3; TRBD1 matches at 10 bases. Germline CDR1 and CDR2: MGHRA and YSYEKL. This CDR3 contains 19 residues. V lost 1 base to trimming and J lost 6 bases; unmatched junction nucleotides: 16. CDR3 bases: TGCGCCAGCAGCCAAGGTGTGGCTAGCCGGGACAGGGGCTGGGATACGCAGTATTTT. Protein: CASSQGVASRDRGWDTQYF.

The rearrangement links TRBV11-2 to TRBJ1-6; the D is unclear. The CDR3 extends over 17 amino acids. V lost 3 bases and J lost 1, with 13 bases in between. The germline CDR1 and CDR2 sequences are SGHAT and FQNNGV. The CDR3 loop reads CASSLPRRESYNSPLHF. The DNA of the CDR3 is TGTGCCAGCAGCTTGCCTAGGAGGGAGTCCTATAATTCACCCCTCCACTTT.